This TCR beta chain stems from a study of molecular identifiers for immune sequencing clone quantification. Each CDR3 protein gets one entry after TCRdb re-called the PCR reads with MiXCR. The sample yields under 800,000 distinct CDR3 sequences, about 25% seen once. Study-level points and caveats: Beyond 20 RNA copies, clones held over 97% of effector molecules, compared with under 1% in naive cells. In cases of identical TCR molecules sharing a barcode, highly expanded clone sizes could be underestimated.

The CDR3 extends over 15 amino acids. Germline V lookup: CDR1 SGHAT, CDR2 FQNNGV. The V gene lost 8 bases and the J gene lost 0 bases, with 15 bases spanning the gap. This clonotype was picked up a small number of times. Antigen unknown. The TCR comes from a human donor in good health. Some libraries in this study had Jurkat cell RNA spiked in. Sequenced input: naive CD8+ T cells from blood, with Jurkat cell RNA spiked in. Subset defined: FACS-sorted CD8+CD4-CCR7+CD45RA+ naive T cells. The gene calls are TRBV11-2 and TRBJ2-3; possibly TRBD1 or TRBD2 for D (5 bases each). For the CDR3, the DNA is TGTGCCAGCCCCCCCCAGGGCGGGAGCACAGATACGCAGTATTTT. Protein sequence: CASPPQGGSTDTQYF.